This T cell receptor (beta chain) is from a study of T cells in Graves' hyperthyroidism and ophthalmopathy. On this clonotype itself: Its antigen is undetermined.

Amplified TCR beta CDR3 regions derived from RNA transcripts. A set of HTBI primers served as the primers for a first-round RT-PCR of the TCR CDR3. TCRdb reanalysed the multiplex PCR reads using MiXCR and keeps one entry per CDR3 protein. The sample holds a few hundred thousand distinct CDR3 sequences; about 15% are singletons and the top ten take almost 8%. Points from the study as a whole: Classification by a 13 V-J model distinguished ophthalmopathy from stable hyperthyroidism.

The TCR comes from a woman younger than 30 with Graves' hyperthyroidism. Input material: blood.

Here the CDR3 reads CSARGTGPYEQYF. The CDR3 nucleotides are TGCAGTGCTAGAGGAACGGGCCCCTACGAGCAGTACTTC. The chain uses TRBV20-1 and TRBJ2-7; D not resolved. The V and J ends lost 1 base and 2 bases respectively, with 9 bases between them. There are 13 residues in the CDR3. The germline V gene has CDR1 DFQATT and CDR2 SNEGSKA (reference sequence).